This TCR beta chain was profiled in a study of blood T cell repertoires in COVID-19. Background on the study: T cells, B-cell-depleted T cells, or PBMCs provided the cDNA or gDNA that served as material.

This clone appeared a few times. Sequencing used immunoSEQ multiplex PCR; TCRdb keeps in-frame clones, though not all of them. The repertoire holds 150,000 to 250,000 clones, with around four fifths as singletons. Between the trimmed V and J ends, which lost 1 base and 7 bases, there was a span of 9 bases. The germline V gene has CDR1 SGDLS and CDR2 YYNGEE. The CDR3 runs 14 residues. The origin of this receptor is a human donor with acute or convalescent COVID-19. The donor label of this sample is uncertain. The sequencing sample was made of peripheral blood. The V gene is TRBV9, the J gene TRBJ1-6; D is possibly TRBD1 (5 bases). The CDR3 region is CASSVIQENSPLHF. The CDR3 DNA reads as TGTGCCAGCAGCGTAATACAGGAGAATTCACCCCTCCACTTT.